The TCR beta chain under discussion was sequenced for a study of shared clonotypes between healthy human individuals. Study-level points and caveats: Between several donors, naive CD4 clonotypes were shared at a level of about 5%. Compared with clonotypes that all four donors shared, non-shared clonotypes had lower generation probabilities. Relative to memory subsets, naive subsets generally showed larger estimated richness.

Negatively enriched CD4+ T cells were divided by CD45RA into naive and memory. Concerning this clone itself: Antigen specificity is unknown.

Here immunoSEQ multiplex PCR was the method, and the copy in TCRdb shows in-frame clones only, minus some. The table records about 1.5 million clones, more than 95% of them present only once. The V gene's germline CDR1 is SEHNR and CDR2 FQNEAQ (reference sequence). This CDR3 is 13 amino acids long. V dropped 5 bases and J dropped 2 bases, with 6 bases sitting between them. The rearrangement joins TRBV7-9 to TRBJ2-2; unclear D gene. The sample consisted of naive CD4+ T cells sorted from blood. Subset meaning: CD45RA+ positively selected. The clonotype was recovered from a man younger than 45 in good health. CDR3 region: CASSRLNTGELFF. The CDR3 DNA is TGTGCCAGCAGCCGATTAAACACCGGGGAGCTGTTTTTT.